This entry describes one T cell receptor beta chain. Original data processing: Nucleated cell number was recorded as an estimate derived from reference gene primer amplification. TCRdb's copy holds only in-frame clones and misses some; the assay was immunoSEQ multiplex PCR. For V, J and clone size, that table is used; D and trimming come from the DNA. The sample yields 110,000 to 150,000 clones, under 80% seen once. This sample was included in a study of blood T cell repertoires in COVID-19. On the study more broadly: Researchers got acute and convalescent COVID-19 samples from the United States, Italy and Spain. In each case, the material was cDNA or gDNA derived from T cells, B-cell-depleted T cells, or PBMCs.

The receptor was derived from a man aged 60 to 69 with acute or convalescent COVID-19. Sequences were obtained from peripheral blood.

The CDR3 protein is CATRREAGRSDTQYF. Written as DNA, the CDR3 is TGTGCCACCCGGAGAGAGGCCGGTCGTTCGGATACGCAGTATTTT. The chain is built from TRBV19 and TRBJ2-3; D call uncertain. The CDR3 contains 15 residues. V lost 10 bases and J 6 bases, leaving 23 bases between the germline ends. Germline CDR1 LNHDA, CDR2 SQIVND (reference sequence).